One T cell receptor (beta chain) is described in this entry. Sequencing used immunoSEQ multiplex PCR; TCRdb keeps in-frame clones, though not all of them. The sample includes 65,000 to 70,000 clones, approximately 90% of them seen just once. This entry is derived from a study of OX40 agonist ivuxolimab in advanced cancers. About the study: Patients received the agonistic anti-OX40 (CD134) antibody ivuxolimab.

After removal of 1 base from V and 7 bases from J, the junction contained 4 bases not matched to a gene. The CDR3 has 16 residues. From germline, CDR1 is KGHSH and CDR2 LQKENI. This TCR derives from an adult with an advanced solid tumor such as melanoma, head and neck, liver or kidney cancer. This material consisted of CD4+ or CD8+ T cells sorted from blood, taken in a trial of the OX40 agonist ivuxolimab. The chain joins TRBV18 to TRBJ2-1, with 13 nucleotides matching TRBD2. The CDR3 protein is CASSPLETSGRNEQFF. The CDR3 DNA sequence: TGTGCCAGCTCACCACTGGAGACTAGCGGGAGGAATGAGCAGTTCTTC.